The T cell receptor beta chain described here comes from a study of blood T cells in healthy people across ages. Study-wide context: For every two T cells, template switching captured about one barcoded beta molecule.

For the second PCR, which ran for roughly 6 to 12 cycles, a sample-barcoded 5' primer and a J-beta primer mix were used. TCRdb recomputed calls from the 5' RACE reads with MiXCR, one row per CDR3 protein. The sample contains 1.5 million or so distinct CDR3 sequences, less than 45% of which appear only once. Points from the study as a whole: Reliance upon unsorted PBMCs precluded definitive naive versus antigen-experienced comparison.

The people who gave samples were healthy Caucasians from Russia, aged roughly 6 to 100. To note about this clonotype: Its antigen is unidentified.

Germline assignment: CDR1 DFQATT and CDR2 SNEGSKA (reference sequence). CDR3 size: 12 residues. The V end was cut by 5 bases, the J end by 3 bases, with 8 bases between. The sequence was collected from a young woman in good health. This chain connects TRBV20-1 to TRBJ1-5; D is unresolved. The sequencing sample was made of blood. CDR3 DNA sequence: TGCAGTGCTGTACGTTCCAATCAGCCCCAGCATTTT. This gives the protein CSAVRSNQPQHF.